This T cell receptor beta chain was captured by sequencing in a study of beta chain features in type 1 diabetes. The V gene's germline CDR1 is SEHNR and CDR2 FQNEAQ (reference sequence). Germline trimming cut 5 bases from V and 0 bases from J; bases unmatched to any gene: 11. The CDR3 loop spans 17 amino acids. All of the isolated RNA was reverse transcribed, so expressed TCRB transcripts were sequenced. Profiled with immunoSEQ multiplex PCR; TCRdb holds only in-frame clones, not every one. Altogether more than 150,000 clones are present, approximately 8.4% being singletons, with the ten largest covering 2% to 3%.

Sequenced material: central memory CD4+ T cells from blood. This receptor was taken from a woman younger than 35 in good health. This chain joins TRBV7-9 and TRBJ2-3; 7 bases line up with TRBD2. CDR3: CASSLGPSGASTDTQYF. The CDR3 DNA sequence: TGTGCCAGCAGCCTTGGGCCTAGCGGCGCTAGCACAGATACGCAGTATTTT.